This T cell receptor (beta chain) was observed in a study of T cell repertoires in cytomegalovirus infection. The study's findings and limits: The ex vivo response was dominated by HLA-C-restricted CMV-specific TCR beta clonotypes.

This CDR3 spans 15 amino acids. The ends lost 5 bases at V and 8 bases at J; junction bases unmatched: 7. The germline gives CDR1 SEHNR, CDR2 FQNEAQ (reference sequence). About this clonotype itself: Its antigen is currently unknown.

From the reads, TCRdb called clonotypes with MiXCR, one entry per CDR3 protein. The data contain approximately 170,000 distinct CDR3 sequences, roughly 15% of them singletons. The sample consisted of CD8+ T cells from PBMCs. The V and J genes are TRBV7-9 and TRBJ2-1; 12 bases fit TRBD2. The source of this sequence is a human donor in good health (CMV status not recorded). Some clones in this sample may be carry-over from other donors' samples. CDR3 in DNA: TGTGCCAGCAGCGCTTCTAGCGGGAGGGCTTATGAGCAGTTCTTC. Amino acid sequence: CASSASSGRAYEQFF.